The 21 T cell receptor beta chains below come from one sample, sequenced in a study of shared clonotypes between healthy human individuals. Assay: immunoSEQ multiplex PCR; the TCRdb copy retains only in-frame clones and omits some. The sample has roughly 1 million clones; around 74% are singletons. Sequencing was done on a sample of memory CD4+ T cells sorted from blood. The subset here: CD45RA-negative fraction. All receptors come from a young man in good health.

This clone has only one observation. The J gene is TRBJ2-7, the V gene TRBV21-1. TRBV21-1 is given as a pseudogene. This CDR3 has 15 residues. CDR3 sequence: CASSHRDPTFDEQYF. The CDR3, as DNA: TGTGCCAGCAGCCACCGGGACCCGACGTTTGACGAGCAGTACTTC.

This clone was counted a single time. This sequence joins TRBV7-2 and TRBJ2-1; 7 nucleotides align to TRBD2. The CDR3 is made up of 14 amino acids. Germline trimming cut 5 bases from V and 8 bases from J; bases unmatched to any gene: 9. Germline V gene lookup returns CDR1 SGHTA and CDR2 FQGNSA. CDR3 nucleotide sequence: TGTGCCAGCAGCCCCCGGACTAGTCTCGATGAGCAGTTCTTC. Residues: CASSPRTSLDEQFF.

The chain employs TRBV27 and TRBJ2-5; D remains unclear. This CDR3 has 13 residues. Trimming pared 6 bases from V and 5 bases from J, leaving 13 bases between. Germline assignment: CDR1 MNHEY and CDR2 SMNVEV (reference sequence). The chain's CDR3 is CASSRNGRETQYF. CDR3 coding DNA: TGTGCCAGCAGCCGCAATGGAAGGGAGACCCAGTACTTC.

This clone was seen a handful of times. With a much larger clone just one base away, this may be a read error. At the DNA level, this CDR3 is encoded by other sequences in the same sample as well. The chain couples TRBV7-2 to TRBJ2-7, with D uncertain. The CDR3 has 11 amino acids. Germline V gene data show CDR1 as SGHTA and CDR2 as FQGNSA. The V end was cut by 1 base, the J end by 3 bases, with 1 base between. Here the CDR3 DNA reads TGTGCCAGCAGCTTAGACTACGAGCAGTACTTC. It yields the protein CASSLDYEQYF.

V gene TRBV7-2 combines with J gene TRBJ2-7; 9 bases line up with TRBD2. V lost 0 bases to trimming and J lost 4 bases; unmatched junction nucleotides: 4. The CDR3 has 15 residues. Per the germline V gene, CDR1 is SGHTA and CDR2 is FQGNSA. DNA for the CDR3: TGTGCCAGCAGCTTAGCGGCGGGAGGGCAATACGAGCAGTACTTC. Encoded protein: CASSLAAGGQYEQYF.

This clone was counted between two and nine times. The chain is built from TRBV5-4 and TRBJ2-7; 7 bases are a match to TRBD2. V shed 4 bases, J shed 8 bases, and the junction held 9 bases outside the gene matches. The CDR3 length is 13 residues. Germline V gives CDR1 SGHNT, CDR2 YYREEE (reference sequence). DNA for the CDR3: TGTGCCAGCAGCCTTGCTAGCGGTTCTCAGCAGTACTTC. Encoded protein: CASSLASGSQQYF.

The chain carries TRBV19 and TRBJ1-5; no definite D call. CDR1 is LNHDA, CDR2 SQIVND, per germline (reference sequence). The CDR3 spans 14 residues. Between the trimmed V and J ends, which lost 1 base and 6 bases, there was a span of 10 bases. CDR3 in amino acids: CASSIGANRQPQHF. The DNA for the CDR3 is TGTGCCAGTAGTATAGGGGCCAACCGTCAGCCCCAGCATTTT. The full variable domain, completed using reference TRBV19 and TRBJ1-5, is DGGITQSPKYLFRKEGQNVTLSCEQNLNHDAMYWYRQDPGQGLRLIYYSQIVNDFQKGDIAEGYSVSREKKESFPLTVTSAQKNPTAFYLCASSIGANRQPQHFGDGTRLSIL.

This clone was detected only once. The chain joins TRBV7-2 to TRBJ2-2; D possibly corresponds to TRBD2 (6 bases). CDR1 SGHTA and CDR2 FQGNSA come from the germline V gene. The CDR3 runs to 14 residues. V dropped 8 bases and J dropped 5 bases, with 15 bases sitting between them. The CDR3 region has the DNA TGTGCCAGCGCGGGGCAGGGACCAACCGGGGAGCTGTTTTTT. It encodes CASAGQGPTGELFF.

This chain joins TRBV25-1 and TRBJ2-4, with TRBD2 identical over 7 bases. The length of the CDR3 is 16 residues. Germline loops: CDR1 MGHDK, CDR2 SYGVNS. Trimming at V came to 5 bases and at J to 1 base, leaving 8 bases not matched to a gene. The CDR3: CASSTQTSSAKNIQYF. Written as DNA, the CDR3 is TGTGCCAGCAGTACCCAGACTAGCTCGGCCAAAAACATTCAGTACTTC.

The CDR3 DNA follows: TGCAGCGTCGGATCCGGGACAGATAATTCACCCCTCCACTTT. The encoded protein is CSVGSGTDNSPLHF. V and J are TRBV29-1 and TRBJ1-6; TRBD1 matches at 7 bases. This CDR3 spans 14 amino acids. With V trimmed by 6 bases and J by 5 bases, 7 bases remained unmatched. Germline CDR1 reads SQVTM; CDR2 reads ANQGSEA. Together with reference TRBV29-1 and TRBJ1-6, the CDR3 gives the full variable domain: SAVISQKPSRDICQRGTSLTIQCQVDSQVTMMFWYRQQPGQSLTLIATANQGSEATYESGFVIDKFPISRPNLTFSTLTVSNMSPEDSSIYLCSVGSGTDNSPLHFGNGTRLTVT.

This clone was recorded only once. The chain employs TRBV6-1 and TRBJ1-3; TRBD1 agrees at 9 bases. The trim removed 6 bases at V and 6 bases at J, leaving 6 bases unmatched. The CDR3 is 14 residues long. CDR1 is MNHNS and CDR2 is SASEGT in the germline V gene. CDR3 in amino acids: CASRRTGGVNTIYF. CDR3 in DNA: TGTGCCAGCAGACGTACAGGGGGCGTAAACACCATATATTTT.

The rearrangement uses TRBV27 and TRBJ2-3; a possible D gene is TRBD2 (6 bases). From germline, CDR1 is MNHEY and CDR2 SMNVEV (reference sequence). CDR3 length equals 15 residues. Trimming shortened V by 2 bases and J by 2 bases, and 11 bases separated the two germline ends. The CDR3 nucleotides read TGTGCCAGCAGTTTACGGGACTTCTACACAGATACGCAGTATTTT. It translates to CASSLRDFYTDTQYF.

The V call is TRBV5-6, the J call TRBJ2-2; perhaps TRBD1 as D (6 bases). Trimming took off 3 bases at V and 1 base at J, with 10 bases between the two ends. The germline V gene has CDR1 SGHDT and CDR2 YYEEEE. The CDR3 contains 15 residues. The CDR3 loop reads CASSWGRMNTGELFF. The CDR3 coding sequence is TGTGCCAGCAGCTGGGGGCGAATGAACACCGGGGAGCTGTTTTTT.

DNA for the CDR3: TGCGCCAGCATCAGTAACAGGGAGGTCAAACTCACTGAAGCTTTCTTT. This translates into CASISNREVKLTEAFF. V gene TRBV5-1 combines with J gene TRBJ1-1; TRBD1 might be the D (6 bases). In germline, CDR1 is SGHRS, CDR2 YFSETQ. V was pared by 6 bases and J by 4 bases, with 22 bases between. This CDR3 region has 16 residues.

There are many counts of this clone. The rearrangement links TRBV11-1 to TRBJ1-6; 8 bases map to TRBD1. The CDR3 contains 15 residues. V lost 3 bases and J lost 9; bases outside the gene matches: 7. Germline lookup yields CDR1 SGHAT and CDR2 FQDESV (reference sequence). CDR3 region: CASSFSGTGVSPLHF. The CDR3 DNA reads TGTGCCAGCAGCTTTTCTGGGACAGGAGTTTCACCCCTCCACTTT.

The V call is TRBV5-1, the J call TRBJ2-1; D possibly uses TRBD1 or TRBD2 (6 bases each). This CDR3 region has 17 residues. Trimming shortened V by 0 bases and J by 6 bases, and 19 bases separated the two germline ends. Looked up from germline, CDR1 is SGHRS and CDR2 is YFSETQ. The CDR3 loop is CASSLGRQAGGPNEQFF. CDR3 DNA: TGCGCCAGCAGCTTGGGGCGACAGGCCGGGGGCCCCAATGAGCAGTTCTTC. The variable domain in full, completed from reference TRBV5-1 and TRBJ2-1, reads KAGVTQTPRYLIKTRGQQVTLSCSPISGHRSVSWYQQTPGQGLQFLFEYFSETQRNKGNFPGRFSGRQFSNSRSEMNVSTLELGDSALYLCASSLGRQAGGPNEQFFGPGTRLTVL.

This chain uses TRBV5-6 with TRBJ2-5, with D perhaps being TRBD1 or TRBD2 (5 bases each). Germline loops: CDR1 SGHDT, CDR2 YYEEEE. V was pared by 0 bases and J by 5 bases, with 14 bases between. This CDR3 spans 15 amino acids. The CDR3 sequence: CASSLGRAWEETQYF. DNA for the CDR3: TGTGCCAGCAGCTTGGGCAGGGCTTGGGAGGAGACCCAGTACTTC.

This chain joins TRBV25-1 and TRBJ1-3; D not certain. The CDR3 length is 12 residues. V dropped 8 bases and J dropped 3 bases, with 8 bases sitting between them. The germline CDR1 and CDR2 sequences are MGHDK and SYGVNS. CDR3 DNA sequence: TGTGCCAGCTTGAGCGGTGGAAACACCATATATTTT. Its protein product is CASLSGGNTIYF.

This chain uses TRBV5-6 with TRBJ1-2; 8 bases agree with TRBD1. After removal of 3 bases from V and 3 bases from J, the junction contained 7 bases not matched to a gene. The CDR3 is 15 amino acids. Germline V lookup: CDR1 SGHDT, CDR2 YYEEEE. In DNA, the CDR3 is TGTGCCAGCAGCTGGTTGGACAGGGACGACTATGGCTACACCTTC. It codes for CASSWLDRDDYGYTF.

This clone was seen a few times. The same CDR3 also results from other DNA sequences found in this sample. The chain links TRBV7-2 to TRBJ1-1; D call uncertain. CDR3 length: 13 amino acids. Trimming cost V 6 bases and J 2 bases, with 10 bases left between them. CDR1 is SGHTA and CDR2 is FQGNSA in the germline V gene. The CDR3 bases are TGTGCCAGCAGTCTCGGGCAAAACACTGAAGCTTTCTTT. Translated, it gives CASSLGQNTEAFF.

The chain employs TRBV2 and TRBJ2-7, with D possibly matching TRBD1 (6 bases). Deletions cut 0 bases from V and 1 base from J, with 22 bases between. Germline values: CDR1 SNHLY, CDR2 FYNNEI. The CDR3 totals 19 residues. CDR3 nucleotide sequence: TGTGCCAGCAGTGAAGCGCAAGTTTGGCAGGGGAGTTTTTCCTACGAGCAGTACTTC. It yields the protein CASSEAQVWQGSFSYEQYF.